Listed here are 10 T cell receptor beta chains from one sample, sequenced in a study of T cells in Graves' hyperthyroidism and ophthalmopathy. It was RNA transcripts that yielded the amplified TCR beta CDR3 regions. RT-PCR in the first round (using the HTBI primer set) targeted the TCR CDR3. TCRdb fed the multiplex PCR reads into MiXCR, producing one record per CDR3 protein. The sample includes around 580,000 distinct CDR3 sequences, 16% of them seen just once. The source material was blood. These receptors came from a woman younger than 35 with Graves' hyperthyroidism.

The gene calls are TRBV9 and TRBJ1-2; D is possibly TRBD1 (6 bases). V lost 5 bases and J lost 4, with 15 bases in between. Germline V CDR1 and CDR2: SGDLS, YYNGEE. This CDR3 spans 14 amino acids. The DNA for the CDR3 is TGTGCCAGCAGGCCCGGGACAATCCGCTATGGCTACACCTTC. This encodes CASRPGTIRYGYTF.

J is TRBJ2-7 and V is TRBV24-1; 11 bases align to TRBD1. With 2 bases clipped from V and 6 bases from J, the junction kept 5 bases outside the gene matches. Germline values: CDR1 KGHDR, CDR2 SFDVKD. The CDR3 covers 15 residues. The CDR3 is CATSDSRTGGSEQYF. The CDR3 coding sequence is TGTGCCACCAGTGATTCTCGGACAGGGGGCTCCGAGCAGTACTTC.

The rearrangement joins TRBV14 to TRBJ2-7, with D possibly being TRBD2 (5 bases). The ends were cut back, 1 base at V and 2 bases at J, with 12 bases in the middle. This CDR3 contains 15 residues. Looked up from germline, CDR1 is SGHDN and CDR2 is FVKESK. The CDR3 is CASSQGVERTYEQYF. CDR3 coding DNA: TGTGCCAGCAGCCAAGGGGTAGAGCGGACCTACGAGCAGTACTTC.

In this sample, this clonotype turned up a few times. The chain couples TRBV30 to TRBJ1-2; D is uncertain. The V gene's germline CDR1 is GTSNPN and CDR2 SVGIG (reference sequence). The length of the CDR3 is 13 residues. The V end was cut by 5 bases, the J end by 1 base, with 11 bases between. CDR3 loop: CAWALGHNYGYTF. The CDR3 DNA is TGTGCCTGGGCCCTAGGGCATAACTATGGCTACACCTTC.

This clonotype showed up just a few times. The chain couples TRBV24-1 to TRBJ2-1, with TRBD2 matching over 7 bases. V gave up 4 bases and J gave up 5 bases; unmatched junction bases: 13. CDR1 and CDR2 (germline): KGHDR, SFDVKD. This CDR3 region has 17 residues. The CDR3 protein is CATSEGGSGTRHNEQFF. The CDR3 DNA is TGTGCCACCAGTGAAGGAGGGAGCGGGACCCGTCACAATGAGCAGTTCTTC.

V is TRBV20-1 and J is TRBJ2-7; 10 bases fit TRBD2. Germline CDR1 is DFQATT and CDR2 is SNEGSKA (reference sequence). The CDR3 loop spans 14 amino acids. The J segment lost 5 bases and the V segment lost 5 bases, leaving 9 bases of the junction unmatched. CDR3 amino acids: CSAWKAGGLNEQYF. CDR3 nucleotide sequence: TGCAGTGCTTGGAAAGCGGGAGGGCTTAACGAGCAGTACTTC.

The chain joins TRBV6-1 to TRBJ2-3; 8 nucleotides agree with TRBD2. This CDR3 has 14 residues. Germline CDR1 and CDR2: MNHNS and SASEGT. With 11 bases clipped from V and 4 bases from J, the junction kept 11 bases outside the gene matches. For the CDR3, the DNA is TGTGCCGTTAGCTGGACTAGCAGTCCAGATACGCAGTATTTT. It specifies CAVSWTSSPDTQYF.

Worth noting for this clonotype: Just one base apart from a much larger clone, this may be a read error. This CDR3 reads CASGIAPLTSSGNTIYF. The DNA of the CDR3 is TGTGCCAGCGGTATAGCCCCCTTGACCAGCTCTGGAAACACCATATATTTT. V is TRBV6-2 or TRBV6-3 and J is TRBJ1-3; D gene unclear. CDR3 length: 17 amino acids. Germline V gene data show CDR1 as MNHEY and CDR2 as SVGEGT. Between the trimmed V and J ends, which lost 8 bases and 0 bases, there was a span of 20 bases.

This clonotype was seen repeatedly, ten times or more. The chain couples TRBV2 to TRBJ2-7, with D possibly TRBD1 on 6 matching bases. In germline, CDR1 is SNHLY, CDR2 FYNNEI. The CDR3 runs to 14 residues. Trimming left V 8 bases short and J 1 base short, with 15 bases between. CDR3: CASHGQLISYEQYF. CDR3 sequence (DNA): TGTGCCAGCCACGGACAGTTAATATCCTACGAGCAGTACTTC.

This clonotype was observed a handful of times. The J gene is TRBJ2-7, the V gene TRBV27; D is uncertain. The CDR3 has 13 residues. V was pared by 2 bases and J by 2 bases, with 7 bases between. Germline loops: CDR1 MNHEY, CDR2 SMNVEV (reference sequence). CDR3 in amino acids: CASSLHSPYEQYF. Written as DNA, the CDR3 is TGTGCCAGCAGTTTACACAGCCCCTACGAGCAGTACTTC.